A single T cell receptor beta chain is shown here with its context. This receptor's antigen is unknown. Per-nucleotide qualities are absent, and no much larger clonotype sits a single base away. The data stem from a study of blood T cell repertoires in COVID-19 (dated by TCRdb to 2019 to 2021). Regarding the complete study: Samples from collaborators originated in the United States, Italy and Spain and spanned both the acute and convalescent phases of COVID-19. The prospective study material was composed of cDNA or gDNA derived from T cells, B-cell-depleted T cells, or PBMCs. Subjects who had been exposed to COVID-19, were actively infected with it, or had recovered from it provided the deeply sampled blood TCRbeta repertoires that made up the dataset. HLA class I and class II types, where available, came from metadata supplied by the sample provider rather than from assay-based typing. The repertoires were made available in a free public database intended to serve as a resource for research on the immune response to SARS-CoV-2. Samples were obtained from the ongoing ImmuneRACE study (first 160 participants) and from 1,200 or so subjects provided by 6 global collaborators. The sample metadata nearly always contained a de-identified subject ID, COVID-19 status, age in years and sex.

One collaborating source in Seattle enrolled patients during active infection and followed them longitudinally through the course of disease. The collaborating institutions used their own protocols to collect whole blood in K2EDTA tubes. Collaborator samples were shipped for TCRbeta analysis as frozen whole blood, isolated PBMCs, or DNA extracted from either sample type. What the research found in general, with its limitations: How much clinical and demographic metadata was included differed by source and by participant, and the metadata was provided uncurated.

The CDR3 measures 14 amino acids from cysteine to phenylalanine. The entry retains the CDR3 DNA only, 42 bases that are in frame from base 1. The germline V gene sets CDR1 to SGHNT and CDR2 to YENEEA. The trim is 5 bases for V and 9 bases for J, with a gap of 14 bases between the germline ends. TCRbeta CDR3 regions were amplified from genomic DNA by means of the immunoSEQ Assay, a bias-controlled multiplex PCR. On the study's bioinformatics: Nucleated cell counts per sample were estimated from amplification of reference gene primers within the assay. To quantify the absolute abundance of each unique TCRbeta CDR3 rearrangement, sequence reads were collapsed and filtered. For each sample, productive Simpson clonality was calculated as the square root of Simpson's diversity index across productive rearrangements. TCRdb carries this immuneACCESS record with in-frame sequences only. Its versions omit some clonotypes, under half of them owing to an unresolved V gene in the studies checked, with the rest unexplained. V, J and clone size are taken as reported in that table, and D and trimming were inferred from the DNA itself. Here the sample has tens of thousands of clones; around 88% occur a single time. About 18% of the sample goes to the ten largest clones.

The sample comprised peripheral blood. The clonotype originates from a woman aged 55 to 70 with COVID-19, enrolled during active disease. Recombination linked TRBV11-3 to TRBJ1-6; the D gene cannot be resolved reliably. In nucleotide form, the sequence is TGTGCCAGCAGCGCCACTCGCTCGGGTTCACCCCTCCACTTT. It translates as CASSATRSGSPLHF. With all but the CDR3 taken from the reference TRBV11-3 and TRBJ1-6 genes, the full variable domain is: EAGVVQSPRYKIIEKKQPVAFWCNPISGHNTLYWYLQNLGQGPELLIRYENEEAVDDSQLPKDRFSAERLKGVDSTLKIQPAELGDSAVYLCASSATRSGSPLHFGNGTRLTVT.